This TCR beta chain was identified in a study of cytomegalovirus exposure and HLA in healthy donors. Study conclusions and caveats: The classifier reportedly diagnosed cytomegalovirus status with high specificity and sensitivity. Roughly uniform sequencing depth across donors was assumed, possibly incorrectly.

PCR used 60 Vbeta primers and 13 Jbeta primers. Profiled with immunoSEQ multiplex PCR; TCRdb holds only in-frame clones, not every one. The data hold about 200,000 clones, with roughly three quarters observed a single time. Regarding this clone: Its antigen is not known.

This CDR3 region has 15 residues. J was trimmed by 1 base and V by 5 bases; bases with no gene match: 5. The germline V gene encodes CDR1 LNHDA and CDR2 SQIVND (reference sequence). The source material was PBMCs. J is TRBJ1-3 and V is TRBV19; 7 bases line up with TRBD1. The TCR comes from a male donor in good health and CMV-seropositive. This CDR3 is CASSPDRESGNTIYF. CDR3 nucleotides: TGTGCCAGTAGTCCCGACAGGGAATCTGGAAACACCATATATTTT.